This entry lists 2 T cell receptor beta chains sequenced from one sample in a study of T cell responses to AZD1222 COVID-19 vaccine. This table comes from immunoSEQ multiplex PCR, and its TCRdb copy is limited to in-frame clones, with some not included. The sample carries roughly 150,000 clones, about 88% recorded once. The sequencing here drew on peripheral blood, taken after recovery from COVID-19. Receptor source: an adult who had recovered from COVID-19.

The chain carries TRBV27 and TRBJ1-2; 9 positions match TRBD1. The germline gives CDR1 MNHEY, CDR2 SMNVEV (reference sequence). The trim removed 3 bases at V and 3 bases at J, leaving 17 bases unmatched. This CDR3 contains 19 residues. CDR3 DNA: TGTGCCAGCAGTTTCGTCCGGCCCCTTAAGGACAGGGGAGACTATGGCTACACCTTC. Its protein is CASSFVRPLKDRGDYGYTF.

The rearrangement uses TRBV20-1 and TRBJ2-5; 10 positions match TRBD2. V was pared by 3 bases and J by 4 bases, with 11 bases of the junction left unmatched. This CDR3 contains 16 residues. Germline V gene lookup returns CDR1 DFQATT and CDR2 SNEGSKA (reference sequence). The CDR3 DNA is TGCAGTGCTAGTGGCCCACTAGCGGGAAGGGCAGAGACCCAGTACTTC. It is translated as CSASGPLAGRAETQYF.